The 2 T cell receptor beta chains below all came from one sample that was sequenced in a study of CDR3 diversity in severe acne. TCRdb re-called the PCR reads through MiXCR, storing one row per CDR3 protein. This sample has 97,000 or so distinct CDR3 sequences, with about half found just once. Source material: blood. Receptors originate from a male donor with acne.

The chain combines TRBV7-8 with TRBJ1-6; TRBD1 matches 9 bases. J gave up 9 bases and V 6 bases, and 9 bases lay outside the gene matches. Germline CDR1 is SGHVS and CDR2 is FQNEAQ. This CDR3 comprises 15 residues. This CDR3 reads CASRSRTGAISPLHF. The CDR3 DNA reads as TGTGCCAGCAGATCCCGGACAGGGGCGATTTCACCCCTCCACTTT.

By share, this clonotype counts as medium-sized (0.01 to 0.1%). V is TRBV15 and J is TRBJ2-7; 8 bases match TRBD2. This CDR3 is built from 14 residues. Germline CDR1 is LNHNV and CDR2 is YYDKDF (reference sequence). J lost 3 bases, V lost 3 bases, and 4 bases had no gene match. The CDR3 sequence is CATSSGRGDYEQYF. The DNA for the CDR3 is TGTGCCACCAGCAGCGGGCGGGGGGACTACGAGCAGTACTTC. Combining the CDR3 with reference TRBV15 and TRBJ2-7 gives the whole variable domain DAMVIQNPRYQVTQFGKPVTLSCSQTLNHNVMYWYQQKSSQAPKLLFHYYDKDFNNEADTPDNFQSRRPNTSFCFLDIRSPGLGDTAMYLCATSSGRGDYEQYFGPGTRLTVT.